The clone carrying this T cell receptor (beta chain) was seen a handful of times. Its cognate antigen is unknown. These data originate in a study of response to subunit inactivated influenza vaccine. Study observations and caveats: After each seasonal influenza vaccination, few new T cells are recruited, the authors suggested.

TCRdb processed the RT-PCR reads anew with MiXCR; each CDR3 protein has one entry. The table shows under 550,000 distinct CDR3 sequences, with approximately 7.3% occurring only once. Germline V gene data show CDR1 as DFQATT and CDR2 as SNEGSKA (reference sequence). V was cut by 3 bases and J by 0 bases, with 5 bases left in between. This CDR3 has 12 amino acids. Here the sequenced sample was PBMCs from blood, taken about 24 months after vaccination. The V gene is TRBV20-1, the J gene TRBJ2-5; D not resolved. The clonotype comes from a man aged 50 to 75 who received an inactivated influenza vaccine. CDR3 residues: CSASINQETQYF. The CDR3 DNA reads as TGCAGTGCTAGCATTAACCAAGAGACCCAGTACTTC.